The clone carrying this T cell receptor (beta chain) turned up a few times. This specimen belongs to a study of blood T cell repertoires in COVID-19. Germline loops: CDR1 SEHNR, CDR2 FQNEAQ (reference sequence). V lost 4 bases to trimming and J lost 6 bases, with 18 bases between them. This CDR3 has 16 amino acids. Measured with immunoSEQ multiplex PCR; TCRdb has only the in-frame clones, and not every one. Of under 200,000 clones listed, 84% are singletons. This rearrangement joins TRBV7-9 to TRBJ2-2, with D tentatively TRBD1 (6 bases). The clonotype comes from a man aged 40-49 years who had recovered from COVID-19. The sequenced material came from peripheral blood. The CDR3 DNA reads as TGTGCCAGCAGCTCTAACAGGGCCCGAAACGCCGGGGAGCTGTTTTTT. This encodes CASSSNRARNAGELFF.